This TCR beta chain came from a study of shared clonotypes between healthy human individuals. The length of the CDR3 is 15 residues. The V gene's germline CDR1 is MRHNA and CDR2 SNTAGT. V was shortened by 2 bases and J by 7 bases, with 14 bases between the two germline ends. Profiling relied on immunoSEQ multiplex PCR, and the TCRdb table lists in-frame clones only, not all of them. This table holds around 2.5 million clones, under 95% found once. This clonotype was sampled from a man in his late teens or twenties in good health. Some clones in this sample may be carry-over from other donors' samples. The V and J genes are TRBV6-4 and TRBJ2-2, with D maybe TRBD1 (5 bases). The sequencing input was naive CD4+ T cells from PBMCs. Noted subset: CD45RA+ positively selected. As DNA, the CDR3 is TGTGCCAGCAGTGACGCGGTAGGGGTCCACGGGGAGCTGTTTTTT. Translated, it gives CASSDAVGVHGELFF.